This T cell receptor (beta chain) was captured in a study of early T cells in non-severe SARS-CoV-2 infection. On the study more broadly: Chains from this unsorted whole-blood bulk RNA could not be paired.

The library protocol tagged individual cDNA molecules with unique molecular identifiers. TCRdb ran MiXCR on the 5' RACE reads and lists one entry per CDR3 protein. The sample yields about 64,000 distinct CDR3 sequences, roughly 5% seen once. Points from the study as a whole: Private and CD4 specificities were missed by VDJdb matching, skewed to anti-spike CD8.

Notes on this clonotype: Antigen unknown.

Trimming left V 1 base short and J 7 bases short, with 11 bases between. The CDR3 runs to 13 residues. Germline CDR1 and CDR2: SGHRS and YFSETQ. This receptor was taken from an adult who was a healthcare worker with PCR-confirmed SARS-CoV-2 infection or an uninfected control (not recorded which). Sample: whole blood. V usage is TRBV5-1 and J usage is TRBJ1-2; D is unclear. The CDR3 DNA is TGCGCCAGCAGCTTGACAACATCTCGTGGCTACACCTTC. Translation gives CASSLTTSRGYTF.